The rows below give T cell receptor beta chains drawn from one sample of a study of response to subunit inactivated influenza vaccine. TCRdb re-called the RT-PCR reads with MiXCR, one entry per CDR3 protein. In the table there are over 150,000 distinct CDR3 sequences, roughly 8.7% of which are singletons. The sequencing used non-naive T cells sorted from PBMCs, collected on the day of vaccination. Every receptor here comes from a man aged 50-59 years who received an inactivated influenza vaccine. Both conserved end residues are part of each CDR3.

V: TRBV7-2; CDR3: CASSPMGGLDTQYF
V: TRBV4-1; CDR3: CASSPLPGENSNQPQHF
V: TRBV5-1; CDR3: CASSLSSSLAPSEQFF
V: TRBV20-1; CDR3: CSADRGLNTEAFF
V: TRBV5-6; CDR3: CASSLAAEITAFF
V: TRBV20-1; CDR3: CSAELAGGSYEQYF
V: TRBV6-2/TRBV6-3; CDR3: CASKPGTTNTEAFF
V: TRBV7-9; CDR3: CASSLRAGTPEQFF
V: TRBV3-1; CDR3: CASSEGGLAGGKDEQYF
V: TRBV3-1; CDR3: CASSPERGLQYF
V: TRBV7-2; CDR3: CASSFEGLAGYNEQFF
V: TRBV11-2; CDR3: CASSLRSREGWTNTDTQYF
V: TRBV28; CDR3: CASSALTGRTGELFF
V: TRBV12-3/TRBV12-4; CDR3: CASSPRDRDVYYEQYF
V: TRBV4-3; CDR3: CASSQEGQGSGGYTF
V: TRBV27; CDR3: CASSLGPPSGEPFF
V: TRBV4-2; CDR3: CASSSEGLTYEQYF
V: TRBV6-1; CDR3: CASSEFLLETQYF
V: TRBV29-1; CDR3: CSVRSHRADIQYF
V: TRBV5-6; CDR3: CASSYREGYGYTF
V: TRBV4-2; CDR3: CASSQLGQGNQPQHF
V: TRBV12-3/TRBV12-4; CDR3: CASNLGRGPEAFF
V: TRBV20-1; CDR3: CSARTGALDTQYF
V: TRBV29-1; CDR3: CSASGQYYEQYF
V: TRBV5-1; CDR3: CASSWEGPSETQYF
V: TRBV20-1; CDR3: CSARVEGNTEAFF
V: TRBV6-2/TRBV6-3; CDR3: CASSRRLAGSIYEQYF
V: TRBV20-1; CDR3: CSARSNLGTGGRNEQFF
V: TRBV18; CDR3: CASSPQGDSSPLHF
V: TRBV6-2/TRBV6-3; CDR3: CASSYVGRYSDEQFF
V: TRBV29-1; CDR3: CSVVKPPNYEQYF
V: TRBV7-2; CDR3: CVSSSTYYEQYF
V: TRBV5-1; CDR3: CASSSGGATGVSPLHF
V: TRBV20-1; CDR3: CSARDRLAGALRTYEQYF
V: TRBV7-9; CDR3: CASTNGGGSRVDTQYF
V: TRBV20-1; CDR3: CSARGVSRGYSNQPQHF
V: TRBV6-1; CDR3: CASRDFASAKAQYF
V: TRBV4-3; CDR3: CASSQERGNQQFF
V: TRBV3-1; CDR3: CASSPRALGADTQYF
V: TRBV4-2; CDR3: CASSQERGGTQYF
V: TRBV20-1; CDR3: CSARVLAGALSSYEQYF
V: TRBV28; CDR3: CASSVRPLGQIGSGANVLTF
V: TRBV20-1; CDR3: CSAPITGTDTQYF
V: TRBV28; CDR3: CASSPPPMATPNYGYTF
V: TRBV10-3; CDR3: CAISERWDRGAEAFF
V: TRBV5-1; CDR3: CASSVSNNSPLHF
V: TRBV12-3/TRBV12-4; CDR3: CASSRDSRNEQFF
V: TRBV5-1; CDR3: CASSLVQGAGNTIYF
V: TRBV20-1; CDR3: CSARITGTRPVYGYTF
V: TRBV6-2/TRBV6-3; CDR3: CASRPVNTEAFF
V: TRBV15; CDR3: CATSRDHGSGEQYF
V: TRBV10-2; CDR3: CASSPDSQGNTIYF